Detailed here is one TCR beta chain. Its cognate antigen is unknown. Deletions cut 3 bases from V and 0 bases from J, with 14 bases between. This CDR3 has 16 amino acids. The V gene's germline CDR1 is KGHSH and CDR2 LQKENI. The record originates from a study of T-cell memory formation after mild COVID-19. Study at large: Clustering of TCRs was largely donor specific. Study results and caveats: Contracting clones from day 15 to 85 showed balanced CD4/CD8; later expanders favored CD4+. Specificity for SARS-CoV-2 was not confirmed among the second-wave clones peaking on day 37.

Each CDR3 protein is one row after TCRdb ran MiXCR on the 5' RACE reads. The sample consists of 55,000 to 75,000 distinct CDR3 sequences, approximately 30% of them appearing once. This TCR derives from a man younger than 35 who had mild COVID-19 (a few samples of this study predate the infection). Cell type and time point are not known. Material: PBMCs or a T cell subset sorted from them (not recorded which). The rearrangement joins TRBV18 to TRBJ1-2; no clear D. CDR3 DNA: TGTGCCAGCTCACCGTCCGCGGACCGCGCTAACTATGGCTACACCTTC. Encoded protein: CASSPSADRANYGYTF.